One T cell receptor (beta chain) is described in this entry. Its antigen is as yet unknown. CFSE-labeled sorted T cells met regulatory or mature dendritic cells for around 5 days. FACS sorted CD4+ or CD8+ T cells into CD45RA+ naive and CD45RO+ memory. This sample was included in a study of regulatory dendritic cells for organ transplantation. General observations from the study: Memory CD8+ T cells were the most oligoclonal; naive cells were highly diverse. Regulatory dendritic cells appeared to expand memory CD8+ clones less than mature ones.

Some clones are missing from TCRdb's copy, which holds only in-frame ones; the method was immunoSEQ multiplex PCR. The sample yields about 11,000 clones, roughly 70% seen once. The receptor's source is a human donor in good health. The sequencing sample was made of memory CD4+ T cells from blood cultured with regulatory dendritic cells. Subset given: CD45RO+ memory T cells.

CDR3 coding DNA: TGTGCCAGCAGCTTGTGGACAGGCAATAATTCACCCCTCCACTTT. It encodes CASSLWTGNNSPLHF. J is TRBJ1-6 and V is TRBV5-4, with 7 positions matching TRBD1. V shed 1 base, J shed 5 bases, and the junction held 3 bases outside the gene matches. CDR3 length equals 15 residues. Germline CDR1 and CDR2: SGHNT and YYREEE (reference sequence).